This T cell receptor (beta chain) derives from a study of blood T cells in healthy people across ages (dated by TCRdb to the mid-2010s). Regarding the complete study: In model experiments, roughly one uniquely barcoded TCR beta cDNA molecule per two T cells was captured by template switching. To avoid experimental bias, donors of different ages were randomly spread across the sequencing lanes. The donors were divided into four age groups: young (average approximately 16 years), middle-aged (about 40), aged (approximately 62) and long-lived (roughly 82). Two additional independent replicas of 1 million unique cDNA reads from the same blood draw were analyzed for two donors (one aged 18 to 29 and one aged 80 or older). The study measured age-related changes in TCR beta repertoire diversity using deep sequencing normalized with unique cDNA molecular identifiers. What the research found in general, with its limitations: Bulk unsorted PBMC profiling prevented conclusive comparison of naive and antigen-experienced compartments. There was a strong correlation between observed TCR beta diversity and the percentage of naive T cells measured by flow cytometry. Estimates of total diversity from one million sequenced T cells were regarded as lower bounds and underestimates. As age increased, observed TCR beta diversity per million T cells dropped in a roughly linear way, and a significant reduction was already evident by age roughly 40. Because the CMV infection status of the donors was unknown, age-related changes in expanded clonotypes may potentially have been confounded. Compared with the aged group, the long-lived group had more naive CD4+ T cells, fewer expanded clones and increased TCR diversity, suggesting age selection.

This clonotype was recorded a few times. The antigen it recognizes is unknown. Base qualities were left out, and no much larger clone turns up one base away. Preparation of the library involved 5' RACE. The sample was run on an Illumina HiSeq 2500. The second PCR ran for about 6 to 11 cycles and used a J-beta primer mix along with a sample-barcoded 5' primer. Each TCR beta cDNA molecule received a unique molecular identifier from a template-switch 5' adaptor carrying 12 random nucleotides. Each sample yielded at least 3 million CDR3-containing paired-end reads. All of the RNA was converted into first-strand cDNA using the Mint cDNA synthesis kit, with a TRBC-specific oligonucleotide serving as the primer. Following uracil-DNA glycosylase treatment, a first 18-cycle PCR with universal primers M1SS and BC2_uni_R was performed on all cDNA. Per the authors' processing: Normalization of each sample was performed by random selection of 1 million high-quality reads, each carrying a distinct molecular identifier. Reads with shared molecular identifiers were discarded instead of being binned into consensus sequences. CDR3 identification, clonotype clustering and error correction used MiTCR with a Q25 quality threshold and the strictest error-elimination algorithm. A nonparametric unseen species model using Euler transformation provided a lower-bound estimate of total TCR beta diversity. Clones were called with MiXCR by TCRdb after fastp trimmed the public reads at Q25, and only in-frame beta chains were retained. Rows are unified per CDR3 protein, each entry keeping the most common DNA and genes. TCRdb's processing, not the authors', yielded these V and J calls. Recorded for this sample are around 1.7 million distinct CDR3 sequences; roughly 30% of them occurred a single time. In total, the top ten clones hold around 7.7% of the sample.

The donors were under 40 Caucasian individuals from Russia, aged roughly 6 to 100 years, who were systemically healthy. Around 10 milliliters of peripheral blood were collected from each donor into EDTA-treated Vacutainer tubes. Ficoll-Paque density-gradient centrifugation was used to isolate PBMCs, with at least 7 million per sample. Total RNA, at least 6 micrograms per sample, was extracted from PBMCs with Trizol reagent. For every donor, an aliquot of PBMCs went through flow cytometry to measure the percentages of naive CD45RAhigh/CD27high T cells. The germline ends are 6 bases apart after V is trimmed by 7 bases and J by 1 base. Taken from cysteine to phenylalanine, the CDR3 has 12 residues. Only the CDR3 DNA stays, 36 bases, in frame from base 1. From the germline V gene, CDR1 is KGHDR and CDR2 is SFDVKD.

Sequenced input: blood. The V and J genes are TRBV24-1 and TRBJ1-1, with the D gene not confidently named. This sequence originates from a woman between 25 and 40 years old in good health. The nucleotide sequence is TGTGCCACCAGCGGACCGAACACTGAAGCTTTCTTT. Its protein is CATSGPNTEAFF.